The source of this T cell receptor beta chain is a study of T-cell reconstitution after alpha-beta-depleted transplantation in children. Overall study findings and caveats: Reported findings indicate that, about two months after transplant, alpha-beta T cells came from several hundred expanded clones, which were derived from non-depleted graft cells. A year post-transplant, T-cell counts and diversity derived mostly from newly produced T cells. Elevated TCRbeta diversity at day 60 was traced, in some patients, to surviving recipient T cells and thymic progenitors.

As it was prepared, the TCRbeta library received unique molecular identifiers. One entry per CDR3 protein, called by TCRdb with MiXCR from the PCR reads. The sample contains hundreds of thousands of distinct CDR3 sequences, 10% to 15% of which appear only once. As regards this clonotype: Its antigen remains unknown.

From germline, CDR1 is SEHNR and CDR2 FQNEAQ (reference sequence). This CDR3 has 15 residues. The ends lost 5 bases at V and 5 bases at J; junction bases unmatched: 9. The material sequenced was PBMCs, mostly from graft donor cells, taken 360 days after TCRalphabeta/CD19-depleted stem cell transplant. The chain employs TRBV7-9 and TRBJ2-5; TRBD2 aligns across 9 bases. The sequence came from a male patient younger than 18 who had a stem cell transplant for acute myeloid leukemia, so the T cells may come from the graft donor. Here the CDR3 reads CASSPRTSAYETQYF. Here the CDR3 DNA reads TGTGCCAGCAGCCCCCGGACTAGCGCGTATGAGACCCAGTACTTC.